These T cell receptor beta chains were read from a single sample in a study of T cell changes during pregnancy in multiple sclerosis. The protocol was immunoSEQ multiplex PCR, while the TCRdb copy is restricted to in-frame clones and leaves out a portion. The sample records about 94,000 clones, approximately 94% being singletons. The source material was peripheral blood, sampled in the third trimester of pregnancy. Every receptor here comes from a female donor with multiple sclerosis, enrolled in a pregnancy study. Both conserved end residues are part of each CDR3. The D gene is left open where the match is weak. Size is omitted from some rows. Given values are once, few, many or a class for expanded clones.

abundance	v_gene	d_gene	len	j_gene	CDR3aa	CDR3nt
NA	TRBV9	TRBD2	15	TRBJ2-7	CASSVAGGQSYEQYF	TGTGCCAGCAGCGTAGCGGGGGGTCAATCCTACGAGCAGTACTTC
NA	TRBV27	NA	12	TRBJ2-7	CASRSGGGEQYF	TGTGCCAGCAGATCGGGGGGCGGCGAGCAGTACTTC
NA	TRBV5-4	TRBD1	14	TRBJ2-3	CASRSGTGSDTQYF	TGTGCCAGCAGGTCCGGGACAGGGTCGGATACGCAGTATTTT
NA	TRBV5-6	TRBD2	14	TRBJ2-7	CASTLQTSVNEQYF	TGTGCCAGCACCCTACAAACTAGCGTAAACGAGCAGTACTTC
NA	TRBV18	NA	16	TRBJ2-5	CASSPLEGGFQETQYF	TGTGCCAGCTCACCACTGGAGGGCGGCTTCCAAGAGACCCAGTACTTC
NA	TRBV12-5	NA	15	TRBJ2-5	CASGFSVRLQETQYF	TGTGCTAGTGGTTTTTCGGTCAGACTCCAAGAGACCCAGTACTTC
once	TRBV11-3	TRBD2	16	TRBJ2-3	CASSLGWRERQDTQYF	TGTGCCAGCAGCTTAGGATGGCGGGAGAGACAAGATACGCAGTATTTT
NA	TRBV2	NA	20	TRBJ1-5	CASSDLEDGGRSNSNQPQHF	TGTGCCAGCAGTGACCTGGAGGATGGGGGCAGGTCGAATAGCAATCAGCCCCAGCATTTT
NA	TRBV2	NA	13	TRBJ1-5	CASSMSLDQPQHF	TGTGCCAGCAGTATGAGCCTCGATCAGCCCCAGCATTTT
NA	TRBV28	TRBD1	14	TRBJ1-3	CASSFDRVGNTIYF	TGTGCCAGCAGTTTCGACAGGGTTGGAAACACCATATATTTT
NA	TRBV29-1	TRBD1	12	TRBJ1-2	CSVAGGDYGYTF	TGCAGCGTTGCAGGGGGCGACTATGGCTACACCTTC
NA	TRBV6-1	TRBD1	17	TRBJ1-5	CASSGGTGTAINQPQHF	TGTGCCAGCAGTGGAGGGACCGGGACAGCAATTAATCAGCCCCAGCATTTT
NA	TRBV5-1	NA	16	TRBJ1-1	CASSLSTGYRNTEAFF	TGCGCCAGCAGCTTAAGTACAGGGTATCGGAACACTGAAGCTTTCTTT
NA	TRBV6-5	TRBD1	15	TRBJ1-5	CASSPAGGLGQPQHF	TGTGCCAGCAGCCCCGCAGGGGGCTTAGGCCAGCCCCAGCATTTT
NA	TRBV19	NA	13	TRBJ2-7	CASSLTEADEQYF	TGTGCCAGTAGCCTGACAGAGGCGGACGAGCAGTACTTC
NA	TRBV13	TRBD1	14	TRBJ2-7	CASTGQGRTYEQYF	TGTGCCAGCACCGGACAGGGGCGGACCTACGAGCAGTACTTC
NA	TRBV29-1	NA	13	TRBJ2-2	CSARSRGTGELFF	TGCAGCGCCCGAAGCAGGGGCACCGGGGAGCTGTTTTTT
NA	TRBV9	TRBD2	17	TRBJ2-2	CASSSSGSDPNTGELFF	TGTGCCAGCAGCAGTAGCGGGAGCGACCCGAACACCGGGGAGCTGTTTTTT
NA	TRBV4-1	NA	15	TRBJ2-7	CASSQEGASTYEQYF	TGCGCCAGCAGCCAAGAGGGGGCGAGCACCTACGAGCAGTACTTC
NA	TRBV7-8	TRBD1	15	TRBJ2-7	CASSRRRQGPYEQYF	TGTGCCAGCAGCCGGCGCCGACAGGGACCCTACGAGCAGTACTTC
NA	TRBV19	NA	15	TRBJ2-2	CAIKSSGTYTGELFF	TGTGCCATCAAGTCCTCCGGGACATACACCGGGGAGCTGTTTTTT
NA	TRBV18	TRBD2	15	TRBJ2-1	CASSSTSGLGNEQFF	TGTGCCAGCTCTTCGACTAGCGGACTTGGGAATGAGCAGTTCTTC
NA	TRBV19	TRBD1	14	TRBJ2-7	CASSTGTGTVEQYF	TGTGCCAGTAGTACAGGGACAGGTACTGTCGAGCAGTACTTC
NA	TRBV29-1	NA	13	TRBJ1-1	CSVVTTGNTEAFF	TGCAGCGTTGTCACGACAGGGAACACTGAAGCTTTCTTT